The 30 T cell receptor beta chains below were found in one sample sequenced in a study of cytomegalovirus exposure and HLA in healthy donors. Use of 60 Vbeta and 13 Jbeta primers characterized the PCR. Data came from immunoSEQ multiplex PCR; TCRdb stores just in-frame clones and leaves some out. The sample gives fewer than 200,000 clones, about three quarters of which show up once; approximately 2.3% is in the top ten. Sequences were obtained from PBMCs. Receptors were obtained from a female donor in good health and CMV-seronegative.

V gene TRBV19 combines with J gene TRBJ2-2; 15 nucleotides agree with TRBD2. The ends lost 1 base at V and 4 bases at J; junction bases unmatched: 7. The CDR3 extends over 19 amino acids. Germline V gene lookup returns CDR1 LNHDA and CDR2 SQIVND (reference sequence). CDR3 DNA: TGTGCCAGTAGTATAGGGACTAGCGGGAGGGCCGGGCGCACCGGGGAGCTGTTTTTT. This encodes CASSIGTSGRAGRTGELFF.

V is TRBV27 and J is TRBJ1-1; D uncertain. The germline gives CDR1 MNHEY, CDR2 SMNVEV (reference sequence). Trimming removed 2 bases from V and 2 bases from J, with 6 bases in between. The CDR3 is 13 residues long. This CDR3 reads CASSLGGNTEAFF. In DNA, the CDR3 is TGTGCCAGCAGTTTAGGAGGAAACACTGAAGCTTTCTTT.

The chain recombines TRBV6-5 with TRBJ2-7; 9 nucleotides align to TRBD1. The trim removed 8 bases at V and 0 bases at J, leaving 5 bases unmatched. The CDR3 contains 14 residues. Germline V lookup: CDR1 MNHEY, CDR2 SVGAGI. For the CDR3, the DNA is TGTGCCAGCGGGGGGGACAGGGTCTCCTACGAGCAGTACTTC. Protein product: CASGGDRVSYEQYF.

V and J are TRBV4-3 and TRBJ1-3, with D tentatively TRBD1 (5 bases). Trimming stripped 0 bases from V and 0 bases from J, with 9 bases between. In germline, CDR1 is LGHNA, CDR2 YSLEER. The CDR3 consists of 16 residues. Here the CDR3 DNA reads TGCGCCAGCAGCCAAGATCAGACAGACTCTGGAAACACCATATATTTT. It is translated as CASSQDQTDSGNTIYF.

This clone was counted a few times. The rearrangement uses TRBV18 and TRBJ1-2; D ambiguous. This CDR3 region has 14 residues. CDR1 and CDR2 from the germline V gene are KGHSH and LQKENI. The V end was cut by 2 bases, the J end by 2 bases, with 9 bases between. DNA for the CDR3: TGTGCCAGCTCACCATCCCGCGGGAACTATGGCTACACCTTC. It codes for CASSPSRGNYGYTF.

The gene calls are TRBV30 and TRBJ1-1; no definite D call. Germline V lookup: CDR1 GTSNPN, CDR2 SVGIG (reference sequence). The CDR3 is made up of 13 amino acids. The ends were cut back, 0 bases at V and 5 bases at J, with 10 bases in the middle. The CDR3 bases are TGTGCCTGGAGTGTACTGGCGGCAACTGAAGCTTTCTTT. Protein: CAWSVLAATEAFF. Full variable domain (outside the CDR3, taken from reference TRBV30 and TRBJ1-1): SQTIHQWPATLVQPVGSPLSLECTVEGTSNPNLYWYRQAAGRGLQLLFYSVGIGQISSEVPQNLSASRPQDRQFILSSKKLLLSDSGFYLCAWSVLAATEAFFGQGTRLTVV.

The chain carries TRBV14 and TRBJ1-2; weak D call: TRBD1 (5 bases). Trimming pared 4 bases from V and 4 bases from J, leaving 10 bases between. Germline lookup yields CDR1 SGHDN and CDR2 FVKESK. The CDR3 is made up of 13 amino acids. CDR3 in DNA: TGTGCCAGCAGCCGCAGGGAGGTCTATGGCTACACCTTC. It specifies CASSRREVYGYTF.

This clone was seen ten or more times. The chain has TRBV5-6 and TRBJ1-2; D is uncertain. Germline V gene data show CDR1 as SGHDT and CDR2 as YYEEEE. The CDR3 sequence is 14 residues long. V lost 1 base and J 7 bases, leaving 14 bases between the germline ends. In DNA form, the CDR3 reads TGTGCCAGCAGCTTGTTGGGTCGTGAGGGTGGCTACACCTTC. It specifies CASSLLGREGGYTF.

The chain carries TRBV5-4 and TRBJ1-1; 8 positions agree with TRBD1. The ends lost 9 bases at V and 4 bases at J; junction bases unmatched: 5. Germline V gene data show CDR1 as SGHNT and CDR2 as YYREEE (reference sequence). The CDR3 loop spans 12 amino acids. The chain's CDR3 is CATRGTGTEAFF. The CDR3 coding sequence is TGTGCCACCCGGGGGACAGGCACTGAAGCTTTCTTT.

CDR3 sequence (DNA): TGCGCCAGCAACCTGGGGGGACAGGGGTTTCGAAGTACGCAGTATTTT. It is translated as CASNLGGQGFRSTQYF. The chain joins TRBV5-1 to TRBJ2-3, with TRBD1 matching 10 bases. Germline CDR1 is SGHRS and CDR2 is YFSETQ. The ends lost 6 bases at V and 8 bases at J; junction bases unmatched: 15. The CDR3 is 16 residues long.

V gene TRBV11-2 combines with J gene TRBJ2-3, with 8 positions matching TRBD2. The CDR3 runs to 15 residues. Germline CDR1 reads SGHAT; CDR2 reads FQNNGV. J gave up 1 base and V 3 bases, and 3 bases lay outside the gene matches. The CDR3 DNA sequence: TGTGCCAGCAGCTTTGCGGGAGGCGGCACAGATACGCAGTATTTT. This codes for CASSFAGGGTDTQYF.

This rearrangement joins TRBV16 to TRBJ1-1, with D maybe TRBD1 (5 bases). Trimming left V 1 base short and J 7 bases short, with 13 bases between. The length of the CDR3 is 14 residues. Germline V CDR1 and CDR2: KGHSY, FQNENV. The CDR3 protein is CASSQFGGDLEAFF. Written as DNA, the CDR3 is TGTGCCAGCAGCCAATTCGGGGGGGACCTTGAAGCTTTCTTT.

This rearrangement joins TRBV30 to TRBJ1-1; 10 bases agree with TRBD1. V gave up 6 bases and J gave up 0 bases; unmatched junction bases: 4. Per the germline V gene, CDR1 is GTSNPN and CDR2 is SVGIG (reference sequence). There are 14 residues in the CDR3. The CDR3 sequence is CACDRGRMNTEAFF. Here the CDR3 DNA reads TGTGCCTGTGACAGGGGGCGGATGAACACTGAAGCTTTCTTT. Supplemented by reference TRBV30 and TRBJ1-1, the full variable domain reads SQTIHQWPATLVQPVGSPLSLECTVEGTSNPNLYWYRQAAGRGLQLLFYSVGIGQISSEVPQNLSASRPQDRQFILSSKKLLLSDSGFYLCACDRGRMNTEAFFGQGTRLTVV.

This rearrangement joins TRBV5-1 to TRBJ2-2, with D unclear. Germline V lookup: CDR1 SGHRS, CDR2 YFSETQ. V was cut by 7 bases and J by 0 bases, with 10 bases left in between. The CDR3 is 14 amino acids. CDR3 DNA sequence: TGCGCCAGCCTCCTAGGCGCGAACACCGGGGAGCTGTTTTTT. Translating it yields CASLLGANTGELFF.

The count of this clone is one. This chain connects TRBV19 to TRBJ1-2; 10 bases fit TRBD1. V lost 3 bases, J lost 7 bases, and 5 bases stayed unmatched. Germline lookup yields CDR1 LNHDA and CDR2 SQIVND (reference sequence). The CDR3 is 14 residues long. DNA for the CDR3: TGTGCCAGTAGTATTGACAGGGGGCGGTTTGGCTACACCTTC. This codes for CASSIDRGRFGYTF.

The rearrangement joins TRBV5-1 to TRBJ2-2, with 9 nucleotides matching TRBD1. Germline V gives CDR1 SGHRS, CDR2 YFSETQ. V gave up 1 base and J gave up 7 bases; unmatched junction bases: 11. CDR3 length: 17 residues. CDR3 amino acids: CASSLILGGTGLGELFF. The CDR3 bases are TGCGCCAGCAGCTTGATCTTGGGAGGGACAGGGCTCGGGGAGCTGTTTTTT.

CDR3 DNA sequence: TGTGCCAGCTCCCAAGGGGGCGAAACTGAAGCTTTCTTT. This sequence encodes CASSQGGETEAFF. The J gene is TRBJ1-1, the V gene TRBV6-5; 7 nucleotides align to TRBD1. Trimming took 8 bases from V and 5 from J; bases not matched to a gene: 8. Germline CDR1 reads MNHEY; CDR2 reads SVGAGI. The CDR3 has 13 amino acids.

The chain links TRBV20-1 to TRBJ2-5; D ambiguous. The last part of the DNA fits TRBJ2-7 better; the J call may be wrong. Germline loops: CDR1 DFQATT, CDR2 SNEGSKA (reference sequence). The CDR3 spans 11 residues. CDR3 coding DNA: TGCAGTGCTAGAGGCGCCTACGAGCAGTACTTC. This gives the protein CSARGAYEQYF.

The V gene is TRBV4-2, the J gene TRBJ2-6; the D gene is possibly TRBD2 (6 bases). Per the germline V gene, CDR1 is LGHNA and CDR2 is YNFKEQ. V lost 1 base and J 0 bases, leaving 7 bases between the germline ends. There are 16 residues in the CDR3. Here the CDR3 reads CASSQGGLSGANVLTF. The CDR3 DNA reads as TGTGCCAGCAGCCAAGGGGGACTCTCTGGGGCCAACGTCCTGACTTTC.

This rearrangement joins TRBV4-3 to TRBJ1-1; D unresolved. This CDR3 region has 14 residues. Germline V gives CDR1 LGHNA, CDR2 YSLEER. V lost 0 bases to trimming and J lost 1 base, with 6 bases between them. CDR3 sequence reads: CASSQDLENTEAFF. CDR3 DNA: TGCGCCAGCAGCCAAGATCTAGAGAACACTGAAGCTTTCTTT.

This clone was seen once. The rearrangement joins TRBV28 to TRBJ2-5, with D perhaps TRBD2 (5 bases). Trimming removed 3 bases at V and 1 base at J, with 21 bases between. The CDR3 runs to 18 residues. The germline CDR1 and CDR2 sequences are MDHEN and SYDVKM. This CDR3 is CASSFRDYPQSSQETQYF. The CDR3 coding sequence is TGTGCCAGCAGTTTTCGAGACTACCCCCAGTCAAGCCAAGAGACCCAGTACTTC.

The CDR3 spells CSVDRDTGFQGYTF. In DNA form, the CDR3 reads TGCAGCGTTGATCGGGACACGGGATTTCAGGGCTACACCTTC. V and J are TRBV29-1 and TRBJ1-2; possibly TRBD1 for D (6 bases). CDR3 length: 14 residues. Deletions cut 3 bases from V and 8 bases from J, with 19 bases between. The germline V gene encodes CDR1 SQVTM and CDR2 ANQGSEA.

The CDR3 DNA sequence: TGTGCCAGCAGTTTAGTCAGGGGGCACATCTATGGCTACACCTTC. Its protein is CASSLVRGHIYGYTF. This chain links TRBV27 with TRBJ1-2; 8 bases agree with TRBD1. The CDR3 runs 15 residues. Trimming cost V 2 bases and J 4 bases; bases outside gene matches: 6. CDR1 and CDR2 (germline): MNHEY, SMNVEV (reference sequence).

This CDR3 reads CASSLIGTSVFYEQYF. The CDR3 DNA reads TGTGCCAGCAGCTTAATTGGGACTAGCGTTTTTTACGAGCAGTACTTC. The chain uses TRBV11-1 and TRBJ2-7, with 10 bases identical to TRBD2. The length of the CDR3 is 16 residues. With 2 bases clipped from V and 4 bases from J, the junction kept 8 bases outside the gene matches. CDR1 and CDR2 from the germline V gene are SGHAT and FQDESV (reference sequence). Based on the CDR3 plus reference TRBV11-1 and TRBJ2-7, the full variable domain is EAEVAQSPRYKITEKSQAVAFWCDPISGHATLYWYRQILGQGPELLVQFQDESVVDDSQLPKDRFSAERLKGVDSTLKIQPAELGDSAMYLCASSLIGTSVFYEQYFGPGTRLTVT.

This clone occurred a few times. This chain connects TRBV9 to TRBJ1-1, with D perhaps TRBD1 (6 bases). From germline, CDR1 is SGDLS and CDR2 YYNGEE. This CDR3 has 14 residues. Trimming cost V 4 bases and J 4 bases, with 14 bases left between them. CDR3 bases: TGTGCCAGCAGCTCCACAGGGAGAGGCACTGAAGCTTTCTTT. It specifies CASSSTGRGTEAFF.

In its sample, this clone was seen once. This chain connects TRBV28 to TRBJ2-5, with 8 nucleotides matching TRBD1. The CDR3 spans 16 residues. Germline V CDR1 and CDR2: MDHEN, SYDVKM. Losses at the gene ends were 6 bases for V and 6 bases for J; bases not matched to a gene: 15. The CDR3 DNA follows: TGTGCCAGCAGAAACCCCTCAGGGGGCGGAGGGAAGACCCAGTACTTC. Translation: CASRNPSGGGGKTQYF.

CDR3 in DNA: TGTGCCAGCAGTTACCGGGAACATTCACCCCTCCACTTT. This codes for CASSYREHSPLHF. V usage is TRBV6-6 and J usage is TRBJ1-6; D gene uncertain. Germline CDR1 and CDR2: MNHNY and SVGAGI (reference sequence). With 2 bases removed from V and 8 bases from J, the gap between germline ends came to 7 bases. This CDR3 contains 13 residues.

The CDR3 bases are TGTGCCAGCAGTTACTTCGGGACAGGGAACGAGCAGTACTTC. This sequence encodes CASSYFGTGNEQYF. The chain couples TRBV6-5 to TRBJ2-7; 9 bases are a match to TRBD1. Unmatched junction bases numbered 3, after V lost 1 base and J lost 5 bases. The CDR3 is 14 amino acids. The germline CDR1 and CDR2 sequences are MNHEY and SVGAGI.

The rearrangement uses TRBV6-5 and TRBJ2-2; the match to TRBD2 covers 8 bases. J gave up 4 bases and V 10 bases, and 8 bases lay outside the gene matches. The CDR3 sequence is 14 residues long. The germline V gene encodes CDR1 MNHEY and CDR2 SVGAGI. CDR3 DNA sequence: TGTGCCACCATAGCGGGAACAAGCACCGGGGAGCTGTTTTTT. It is translated as CATIAGTSTGELFF.

The J gene is TRBJ2-6, the V gene TRBV29-1; D unresolved. CDR1 and CDR2 from the germline V gene are SQVTM and ANQGSEA. Trimming left V 4 bases short and J 2 bases short, with 9 bases between. The CDR3 extends over 14 amino acids. The CDR3 bases are TGCAGCGTTGGAGGAGAACCTGGGGCCAACGTCCTGACTTTC. It yields the protein CSVGGEPGANVLTF.